The sequence of this T cell receptor beta chain was determined in a study of metastatic and nonmetastatic thyroid tumors. At the level of the study: The authors compared repertoires across blood and tumor or nodule tissue from malignant and benign thyroid patients.

The V gene's germline CDR1 is SGHRS and CDR2 YFSETQ. The CDR3 has 15 amino acids. The V and J ends lost 2 bases and 2 bases respectively, with 11 bases between them. This clone appeared many times. Its antigen remains unknown. In the original analysis: The authors used CDR3 differences across clinicopathological groups to build a distant-metastasis classifier for papillary thyroid cancer. TCRdb re-analyzed the PCR reads through MiXCR. TCRdb, not the authors, supplied the V and J calls. The sample lists around 25,000 clones, 15% seen once, with approximately 3.5% in the top ten. Treatment of any kind had been given to no patient before thyroid surgery. Findings and caveats of the study: According to reports, the diversity of TCR beta was significantly higher in malignant thyroid tumors than in benign nodules, and this held in both blood and tumor samples.

This sequence originates from a female donor with papillary thyroid cancer or a benign thyroid nodule (not recorded which). Some clones in this sample may be carry-over from other donors' samples. V gene TRBV5-1 combines with J gene TRBJ1-3, with a weak D call TRBD1 (6 bases). Source material: blood. The CDR3 nucleotides are TGCGCCAGCAGCTTTAGCGCAGGGGCTGGAAACACCATATATTTT. As protein: CASSFSAGAGNTIYF. Looking up the rest from reference TRBV5-1 and TRBJ1-3 gives the full variable domain: KAGVTQTPRYLIKTRGQQVTLSCSPISGHRSVSWYQQTPGQGLQFLFEYFSETQRNKGNFPGRFSGRQFSNSRSEMNVSTLELGDSALYLCASSFSAGAGNTIYFGEGSWLTVV.